The sequence of this T cell receptor (beta chain) was determined in a study of identical twins. TCRdb reanalysed the 5' RACE reads using MiXCR and keeps one entry per CDR3 protein. The sample has around 490,000 distinct CDR3 sequences, about 15% seen once. The CDR3 totals 12 residues. Germline-derived CDR1 and CDR2 are LGHDT and YNNKEL (reference sequence). The V segment lost 3 bases and the J segment 15 bases; nucleotides outside the gene matches: 8. These sequences were also reported in another study, on yellow fever vaccine responses in identical twins.

The chain uses TRBV3-1 and TRBJ2-1; 7 nucleotides match TRBD1. The sample comprised CD4+ T cells sorted from blood. The TCR was taken from a woman younger than 35 in good health. CDR3 DNA sequence: TGTGCCAGCAGCCAGGTGGAGGACAGGCGGTTCTTC. It codes for CASSQVEDRRFF.